This record covers a single TCR beta chain. No antigen is known for it. No per-base quality is available; no much larger clone lies one base away. These data come from a study of blood T cell repertoires in COVID-19 (dated by TCRdb to the early 2020s). As for the study more broadly: The collaborator samples originated in the United States, Italy and Spain and spanned the acute and convalescent phases of COVID-19. The material from the prospective study consisted of cDNA or gDNA derived from T cells, B-cell-depleted T cells, or PBMCs. Subjects who had been exposed to COVID-19, were actively infected with it, or had recovered from it provided the deeply sampled blood TCRbeta repertoires that made up the dataset. The repertoires were released in a freely available public database meant as a resource for research on the immune response to SARS-CoV-2. Samples came from the ongoing ImmuneRACE study (first 160 participants) plus 1,254 subjects from 6 global collaborators. Sample metadata almost always included a de-identified subject ID, COVID-19 status, age in years and sex. Where available, HLA class I and class II types were obtained from metadata supplied by the sample provider rather than from assay-based typing. Paper-wide results and their limitations: The amount of clinical and demographic metadata varied by source and participant and was provided uncurated.

TCRbeta CDR3 regions were amplified from genomic DNA using the immunoSEQ Assay, a bias-controlled multiplex PCR. In the source study's methods: Within the assay, amplification of reference gene primers was used to estimate how many nucleated cells each sample contained. To quantify the absolute abundance of each unique TCRbeta CDR3 rearrangement, sequence reads were collapsed and filtered. For each sample, productive Simpson clonality was calculated as the square root of Simpson's diversity index across productive rearrangements. TCRdb carries this immuneACCESS record with in-frame sequences only. Its versions omit some clonotypes, under half of them owing to an unresolved V gene in the studies checked, with the rest unexplained. The DNA gave D and trimming, while V, J and clone size come from that table. The sample table lists over 250,000 clones, roughly 85% of them with a count of one. In total, the top ten clones hold 9.5% to 12% of the sample.

Whole blood was collected in K2EDTA tubes by collaborating institutions according to the institutions' own protocols. Collaborator samples were shipped for TCRbeta analysis as frozen whole blood, isolated PBMCs, or DNA extracted from either sample type. Source material: peripheral blood. The source is a woman between 65 and 79 years old with acute or convalescent COVID-19.

The nucleotide sequence reads as follows: TGTGCCACCAGTGACCCCAGGGGAGTAGAGACCCAGTACTTC. Translation gives CATSDPRGVETQYF. The chain was built from TRBV24-1 and TRBJ2-5; 6 matching bases give a weak D call of TRBD1. The V and J ends are trimmed by 4 bases and 4 bases, leaving 12 bases between them. There are 14 amino acids in the CDR3, from cysteine to phenylalanine inclusive. Of all the DNA, just the CDR3 is kept, 42 bases in frame from base 1. The germline V gene sets CDR1 to KGHDR and CDR2 to SFDVKD.